The 18 T cell receptor beta chains listed next were all sequenced from one sample in a study of blood T cell repertoires in COVID-19. TCRdb's table, derived via immunoSEQ multiplex PCR, lists solely in-frame clones and lacks some. The table has about 260,000 clones, roughly 84% seen once. The sample comprised peripheral blood. The source of these receptors is a woman between 40 and 55 years old who had recovered from COVID-19.

The rearrangement links TRBV2 to TRBJ1-2; D might be TRBD1 (6 bases). V lost 7 bases and J lost 3, with 18 bases in between. CDR1 is SNHLY and CDR2 is FYNNEI in the germline V gene. The CDR3 has 15 residues. For the CDR3, the DNA is TGTGCCAGCACCCGAATTGGGGGCCTACACTATGGCTACACCTTC. This encodes CASTRIGGLHYGYTF.

The chain employs TRBV6-5 and TRBJ2-7; 7 nucleotides agree with TRBD1. Germline-derived CDR1 and CDR2 are MNHEY and SVGAGI. The CDR3 runs 13 residues. The J segment lost 5 bases and the V segment lost 2 bases, leaving 3 bases of the junction unmatched. The CDR3 loop is CASSYPDRHEQYF. The CDR3 coding sequence is TGTGCCAGCAGTTACCCGGACAGGCACGAGCAGTACTTC.

The CDR3 here is CASRLDKNTEAFF. The CDR3 DNA sequence: TGCGCCAGCAGACTGGACAAGAACACTGAAGCTTTCTTT. The chain employs TRBV5-1 and TRBJ1-1, with D possibly being TRBD1 (5 bases). The CDR3 consists of 13 residues. Trimming took off 5 bases at V and 1 base at J, with 9 bases between the two ends. Germline assignment: CDR1 SGHRS and CDR2 YFSETQ.

This clone was seen once. The rearrangement joins TRBV18 to TRBJ1-1; D unresolved. The CDR3 runs 12 residues. The ends were cut back, 2 bases at V and 5 bases at J, with 6 bases in the middle. The germline V gene has CDR1 KGHSH and CDR2 LQKENI. CDR3 nucleotides: TGTGCCAGCTCACCAAGAGAAACTGAAGCTTTCTTT. Translating gives CASSPRETEAFF.

The chain is built from TRBV6-5 and TRBJ2-3, with a weak D call TRBD1 (6 bases). The CDR3 extends over 15 amino acids. CDR1 and CDR2 from the germline V gene are MNHEY and SVGAGI. The ends were cut back, 7 bases at V and 1 base at J, with 15 bases in the middle. Here the CDR3 reads CASTNIGGGTDTQYF. The CDR3 DNA reads as TGTGCCAGCACCAATATAGGGGGAGGCACAGATACGCAGTATTTT.

This clone was counted a few times. The chain has TRBV5-1 and TRBJ2-3, with D tentatively TRBD2 (5 bases). This CDR3 region has 14 residues. V dropped 5 bases and J dropped 2 bases, with 12 bases sitting between them. From germline, CDR1 is SGHRS and CDR2 YFSETQ. The CDR3 loop is CASRVAGDTDTQYF. CDR3 nucleotides: TGCGCCAGCAGGGTGGCCGGGGACACAGATACGCAGTATTTT.

The V call is TRBV18, the J call TRBJ2-5; D ambiguous. This CDR3 contains 12 residues. The germline V and J ends were trimmed by 2 bases and 6 bases, with 7 bases remaining between them. Germline assignment: CDR1 KGHSH and CDR2 LQKENI. The CDR3 DNA follows: TGTGCCAGCTCACCATATCAGAAGACCCAGTACTTC. Its protein is CASSPYQKTQYF.

A remark on this clone: A junction boundary mismatches the germline segment, possibly from a read error. In DNA, the CDR3 is TGTGCAAGCAAGCGGGGGGACCCCACAGATACGCAGTATTTT. It translates to CASKRGDPTDTQYF. This chain links TRBV2 with TRBJ2-3; 9 positions match TRBD2. The CDR3 contains 14 residues. Germline V gene data show CDR1 as SNHLY and CDR2 as FYNNEI.

V and J are TRBV4-1 and TRBJ1-5; possibly TRBD1 for D (6 bases). Germline V CDR1 and CDR2: MGHRA, YSYEKL. The CDR3 covers 16 residues. V gave up 4 bases and J gave up 4 bases, with 17 bases separating them. CDR3 nucleotides: TGCGCCAGCAGCCGGTACAGGCCAGGGGATAATCAGCCCCAGCATTTT. Translating it yields CASSRYRPGDNQPQHF.

The sample holds one count of this clone. V is TRBV30 and J is TRBJ1-4, with D perhaps TRBD1 (6 bases). The CDR3 loop spans 15 amino acids. Germline assignment: CDR1 GTSNPN and CDR2 SVGIG (reference sequence). V lost 4 bases and J lost 4, with 16 bases in between. CDR3 sequence reads: CAWKLPGQNNEKLFF. The DNA for the CDR3 is TGTGCCTGGAAGCTTCCGGGACAAAATAATGAAAAACTGTTTTTT.

The chain couples TRBV10-3 to TRBJ1-2, with 7 bases matching TRBD1. V lost 7 bases, J lost 4 bases, and 6 bases stayed unmatched. Germline V gene sequence: CDR1 ENHRY, CDR2 SYGVKD. This CDR3 has 13 amino acids. The CDR3 is CAINTGTAYGYTF. In nucleotides, the CDR3 is TGTGCCATCAATACCGGGACAGCCTATGGCTACACCTTC.

CDR3 DNA sequence: TGTGCCAGCATGAGGGGGATGGGGAATTTTTCACCCCTCCACTTT. Translation gives CASMRGMGNFSPLHF. This chain joins TRBV6-5 and TRBJ1-6; D is perhaps TRBD1 (6 bases). Germline V CDR1 and CDR2: MNHEY, SVGAGI. This CDR3 region has 15 residues. V lost 7 bases and J lost 9, with 19 bases in between.

The chain is built from TRBV6-2 or TRBV6-3 and TRBJ2-2; TRBD2 matches at 8 bases. This CDR3 has 18 amino acids. Germline CDR1 is MNHEY and CDR2 is SVGEGT. J was trimmed by 3 bases and V by 5 bases; bases with no gene match: 14. The CDR3 nucleotides are TGTGCCAGCAGTACCCCCGGGCTAGCGGGTTCTTACACCGGGGAGCTGTTTTTT. Residues: CASSTPGLAGSYTGELFF.

This clone has a handful of counts. The V call is TRBV27, the J call TRBJ2-1; a weak D match, TRBD1 (6 bases). V was pared by 3 bases and J by 6 bases, with 12 bases between. The length of the CDR3 is 14 residues. Per germline, CDR1 MNHEY and CDR2 SMNVEV (reference sequence). The CDR3 spells CASSFLGAGNEQFF. CDR3 in DNA: TGTGCCAGCAGTTTTCTGGGGGCGGGCAATGAGCAGTTCTTC.

There are a few counts of this clone. The chain joins TRBV10-3 to TRBJ2-5; 8 bases align to TRBD1. Germline assignment: CDR1 ENHRY and CDR2 SYGVKD. V trimming: 7 bases; J trimming: 5 bases; junction bases outside the gene matches: 15. This CDR3 has 16 amino acids. CDR3 nucleotides: TGTGCCATCAAAGGGGCCGGACAGGGTGGGGAGGAGACCCAGTACTTC. Translated, it gives CAIKGAGQGGEETQYF.

This chain uses TRBV18 with TRBJ2-5, with 7 bases matching TRBD1. The CDR3 is made up of 14 amino acids. Germline CDR1 is KGHSH and CDR2 is LQKENI. The junction had 9 bases not matched to a gene; V was cut back by 6 bases and J by 5 bases. CDR3 DNA sequence: TGTGCCAGCTCCCTTGACAGGGCAGGGGAGACCCAGTACTTC. This codes for CASSLDRAGETQYF.

This rearrangement joins TRBV2 to TRBJ2-5, with D hard to call. The CDR3 is 15 amino acids. The ends were cut back, 6 bases at V and 0 bases at J, with 14 bases in the middle. Germline values: CDR1 SNHLY, CDR2 FYNNEI. The CDR3 sequence is CASRGGLADQETQYF. The CDR3 nucleotides are TGTGCCAGCAGGGGTGGTCTGGCGGACCAAGAGACCCAGTACTTC.

The chain is built from TRBV7-9 and TRBJ1-6; no reliable D call. V lost 0 bases, J lost 5 bases, and 8 bases lay in between. The V gene's germline CDR1 is SEHNR and CDR2 FQNEAQ (reference sequence). The CDR3 has 15 residues. The CDR3 bases are TGTGCCAGCAGCTTAGCGTTAGCTAATAATTCACCCCTCCACTTT. This sequence encodes CASSLALANNSPLHF.